A selection of T cell receptor beta chains follows, all from one sample in a study of CD8 T cells in Susac syndrome. TCRdb re-derived calls from the immunoSEQ multiplex PCR reads in MiXCR, one entry per CDR3 protein. The sample has 330,000 or so distinct CDR3 sequences, 70% to 90% seen once. The sequencing sample was made of CD8+ T cells from PBMCs. The receptors shown here come from a human donor with multiple sclerosis. The CDR3 runs from the conserved cysteine through the conserved F or W. The D gene is left open where the match is weak. Some rows have no size entry. The others give once, few or many, or a class for an expanded clone.

clone_size	v_call	j_call	d_call	cdr3_aa	cdr3_nt
.	TRBV6-5	TRBJ2-1	.	CASSYSSGDLYNEQFF	TGTGCCAGCAGTTACTCCAGCGGAGACCTCTACAATGAGCAGTTCTTC
.	TRBV4-2	TRBJ2-1	.	CASSQDGNSNEQFF	TGTGCCAGCAGCCAAGATGGGAACTCTAATGAGCAGTTCTTC
.	TRBV6-5	TRBJ2-1	TRBD2	CASSYSGGLAGPYNEQFF	TGTGCCAGCAGTTACTCGGGCGGACTAGCGGGGCCCTACAATGAGCAGTTCTTC
.	TRBV7-9	TRBJ2-7	.	CASSLGLGASYEQYF	TGTGCCAGCAGCTTAGGTCTAGGGGCCTCCTACGAGCAGTACTTC
.	TRBV7-2	TRBJ2-7	TRBD2	CASSLTSGITSYEQYF	TGTGCCAGCAGCTTAACTAGCGGGATCACCTCCTACGAGCAGTACTTC
.	TRBV10-3	TRBJ2-7	.	CAIRAGDSYEQYF	TGTGCCATCAGGGCAGGGGACTCCTACGAGCAGTACTTC
.	TRBV11-2	TRBJ2-7	TRBD1	CASSLGTGGSLSYEQYF	TGTGCCAGCAGCTTAGGCACAGGGGGGAGCTTGTCCTACGAGCAGTACTTC
.	TRBV20-1	TRBJ2-7	TRBD2	CSANEPSWRAGEVYEQYF	TGCAGTGCTAATGAGCCCTCGTGGAGAGCGGGAGAGGTCTACGAGCAGTACTTC
.	TRBV14	TRBJ2-2	TRBD2	CASSQEPSGATGELFF	TGTGCCAGCAGCCAAGAGCCTAGCGGGGCTACCGGGGAGCTGTTTTTT
few	TRBV7-6	TRBJ2-1	.	CASSLGQGSSYNEQFF	TGTGCCAGCAGCCTTGGGCAGGGGAGCTCCTACAATGAGCAGTTCTTC
.	TRBV10-3	TRBJ2-3	TRBD2	CAITGGQLGDTDTQYF	TGTGCCATCACGGGGGGTCAGCTAGGGGATACGGATACGCAGTATTTT
.	TRBV19	TRBJ2-7	.	CASSITAPTYEQYF	TGTGCCAGTAGTATTACGGCTCCAACCTACGAGCAGTACTTC
.	TRBV20-1	TRBJ2-7	TRBD2	CSARDEGGKDEQYF	TGCAGTGCTAGGGATGAGGGAGGGAAGGACGAGCAGTACTTC
.	TRBV28	TRBJ1-2	.	CASREQGPPPNYGYTF	TGTGCCAGCAGGGAACAGGGACCCCCTCCTAACTATGGCTACACCTTC
.	TRBV7-8	TRBJ2-3	TRBD1	CASSLVPGTGTDTQYF	TGTGCCAGCAGCTTAGTCCCCGGGACAGGCACAGATACGCAGTATTTT
.	TRBV5-1	TRBJ2-6	TRBD1	CASSSDRGANVLTF	TGCGCCAGCAGCTCGGACAGGGGGGCCAACGTCCTGACTTTC
few	TRBV11-3	TRBJ2-7	.	CASSSPDRPYEQYF	TGTGCCAGCAGCTCGCCGGACAGACCCTACGAGCAGTACTTC
.	TRBV7-9	TRBJ1-3	TRBD1	CASSSTIDRGDTIYF	TGTGCCAGCAGCTCGACAATCGACAGGGGAGACACCATATATTTT
.	TRBV5-4	TRBJ2-3	.	CASSLTGELPDTQYF	TGTGCCAGCAGCTTAACGGGAGAACTCCCAGATACGCAGTATTTT
.	TRBV11-2	TRBJ2-7	TRBD2	CASSILSSGTIASGRASYEQYF	TGTGCCAGCAGTATTCTCTCGTCGGGCACTATCGCTAGCGGGAGGGCATCCTACGAGCAGTACTTC
.	TRBV27	TRBJ2-1	TRBD2	CASSLTGTGLAGAYNEQFF	TGTGCCAGCAGTCTAACCGGTACAGGACTAGCGGGAGCCTACAATGAGCAGTTCTTC
.	TRBV29-1	TRBJ2-2	TRBD2	CSVSSGVTGELFF	TGCAGCGTTTCTAGCGGGGTAACCGGGGAGCTGTTTTTT
.	TRBV9	TRBJ2-1	.	CASRRGTEGYNEQFF	TGTGCGAGCCGTCGCGGGACCGAGGGGTACAATGAGCAGTTCTTC
once	TRBV28	TRBJ2-7	TRBD1	CASRGTGLSYEQYF	TGTGCCAGCAGGGGGACAGGCCTCTCCTACGAGCAGTACTTC
.	TRBV6-5	TRBJ1-1	TRBD1	CASRSPTGRTEAFF	TGTGCCAGCAGATCTCCGACAGGGAGGACTGAAGCTTTCTTT
once	TRBV5-1	TRBJ1-2	TRBD1	CASSLAPTGSLNYGYTF	TGCGCCAGCAGCTTGGCCCCGACAGGGAGTCTGAACTATGGCTACACCTTC
once	TRBV28	TRBJ2-7	.	CASSLWQGSYEQYF	TGTGCCAGCAGTTTATGGCAGGGGTCCTACGAGCAGTACTTC
.	TRBV18	TRBJ2-7	.	CAPWGSRDEQYF	TGTGCCCCCTGGGGGAGCCGTGACGAGCAGTACTTC
.	TRBV7-2	TRBJ1-6	.	CASSATRFQGLSSPLHF	TGTGCCAGCAGCGCAACCCGCTTTCAGGGTTTGTCATCACCCCTCCACTTT
.	TRBV7-9	TRBJ1-4	.	CASSSGDVRLNEKLFF	TGTGCCAGCAGCTCAGGGGACGTTCGGTTAAATGAAAAACTGTTTTTT
.	TRBV28	TRBJ2-1	.	CASSFADEQFF	TGTGCCAGCAGTTTTGCAGATGAGCAGTTCTTC
.	TRBV27	TRBJ2-7	.	CASSLSNRPHEQYF	TGTGCCAGCAGTTTATCGAACAGGCCCCACGAGCAGTACTTC
once	TRBV30	TRBJ2-3	TRBD2	CAWELAGVTDTQYF	TGTGCCTGGGAACTAGCGGGAGTCACAGATACGCAGTATTTT